The sample holds many counts of the clone carrying this T cell receptor beta chain. Antigen unknown. A second roughly 6 to 12 cycle PCR used barcoded and J-beta primers. Each cDNA molecule received a tag from a template-switch adaptor that had 12 random nucleotides. Each CDR3 protein gets one entry after TCRdb re-called the 5' RACE reads with MiXCR. This sample yields about 1,800,000 distinct CDR3 sequences, of which approximately 30% are seen a single time; about 8% belongs to the top ten. The data stem from a study of blood T cells in healthy people across ages. Study background: Per two T cells, template switching captured roughly one barcoded beta molecule.

The study, taken as a whole, reports: Because donor CMV status was unknown, expanded clonotype changes were possibly confounded. Estimates of diversity drawn from one million T cells were considered underestimates.

Germline assignment: CDR1 MNHEY and CDR2 SVGAGI. Germline trimming cut 4 bases from V and 2 bases from J; bases unmatched to any gene: 15. The length of the CDR3 is 19 residues. The sequence derives from a woman aged 25 to 45 in good health. Input material: blood. This rearrangement joins TRBV6-5 to TRBJ2-5; TRBD2 aligns across 11 bases. Here the CDR3 reads CASSLRPGLAAGQQETQYF. As DNA, the CDR3 is TGTGCCAGCAGTTTGAGGCCGGGACTAGCGGCAGGACAACAAGAGACCCAGTACTTC.